The 10 T cell receptor beta chains listed next were all sequenced from one sample in a study of blood T cell repertoires in COVID-19. Data came from immunoSEQ multiplex PCR; TCRdb stores just in-frame clones and leaves some out. The profile shows some 200,000 clones, more than 80% of them singletons. The material sequenced was PBMCs or T cells enriched from blood (not recorded which). The receptors come from a young woman in a cohort exposed to, infected with or recovered from COVID-19 (not recorded which).

CDR3 protein: CASSVTSSSGNTIYF. The CDR3 nucleotides read TGTGCCAGTAGTGTTACTTCGAGCTCTGGAAACACCATATATTTT. The chain recombines TRBV19 with TRBJ1-3; no definite D call. The ends were cut back, 5 bases at V and 0 bases at J, with 11 bases in the middle. The length of the CDR3 is 15 residues. CDR1 and CDR2 from the germline V gene are LNHDA and SQIVND (reference sequence).

The rearrangement uses TRBV11-2 and TRBJ1-6, with D perhaps TRBD1 (6 bases). From germline, CDR1 is SGHAT and CDR2 FQNNGV. This CDR3 comprises 12 residues. Trimming pared 1 base from V and 17 bases from J, leaving 12 bases between. This CDR3 is CASSLGGHRVHF. The CDR3 bases are TGTGCCAGCAGCTTAGGGGGGCACCGGGTCCACTTT.

V and J are TRBV19 and TRBJ1-5; 7 bases are shared with TRBD1. This CDR3 comprises 12 residues. The V gene end was trimmed by 10 bases and the J gene end by 9 bases; junction bases not matched to a gene: 9. Germline CDR1 reads LNHDA; CDR2 reads SQIVND (reference sequence). In DNA, the CDR3 is TGTGCCACCCAGACAGGGAGGCTGCCCCAGCATTTT. Its translation is CATQTGRLPQHF.

This clone has only one observation. The genes are TRBV5-1 and TRBJ1-2; TRBD1 aligns across 7 bases. J gave up 8 bases and V 7 bases, and 11 bases lay outside the gene matches. Germline CDR1 and CDR2: SGHRS and YFSETQ. The CDR3 has 13 residues. The CDR3 DNA reads TGCGCCAGCCACCGGGAGGGGGCGAAAGGCTACACCTTC. Encoded protein: CASHREGAKGYTF.

The chain joins TRBV4-1 to TRBJ2-1; 16 nucleotides agree with TRBD2. CDR3 size: 15 residues. V gave up 6 bases and J gave up 7 bases; unmatched junction bases: 3. Germline lookup yields CDR1 MGHRA and CDR2 YSYEKL. The CDR3 loop is CASRTGLAGGNEQFF. CDR3 DNA: TGCGCCAGCAGAACGGGACTAGCGGGGGGGAATGAGCAGTTCTTC.

The chain is built from TRBV4-1 and TRBJ1-1, with 12 bases identical to TRBD1. CDR3 length: 15 amino acids. CDR1 MGHRA and CDR2 YSYEKL come from the germline V gene. V was pared by 6 bases and J by 3 bases, with 5 bases of the junction left unmatched. The CDR3 bases are TGCGCCAGCAGGAGGGACAGGGGGCGGGACACTGAAGCTTTCTTT. Translation gives CASRRDRGRDTEAFF.

CDR3: CASSIRQGAIEAFF. The DNA for the CDR3 is TGTGCCAGCAGCATAAGACAGGGGGCCATTGAAGCTTTCTTT. The V and J genes are TRBV7-8 and TRBJ1-1; TRBD1 matches 10 bases. The germline CDR1 and CDR2 sequences are SGHVS and FQNEAQ. This CDR3 contains 14 residues. V lost 5 bases to trimming and J lost 7 bases; unmatched junction nucleotides: 7.

The genes are TRBV5-5 and TRBJ2-5, with TRBD1 matching 7 bases. Trimming removed 0 bases from V and 4 bases from J; junction bases left unmatched: 6. The CDR3 runs 15 residues. CDR1 is SGHKS, CDR2 YYEKEE, per germline (reference sequence). The CDR3 DNA sequence: TGTGCCAGCAGCTTGGGACAGGGCGAAGGAGAGACCCAGTACTTC. Translated: CASSLGQGEGETQYF.

The chain joins TRBV10-1 to TRBJ2-7; perhaps TRBD1 as D (6 bases). In germline, CDR1 is WNHNN, CDR2 SYGVQD (reference sequence). CDR3 length: 14 residues. V lost 2 bases, J lost 6 bases, and 14 bases lay in between. The CDR3 here is CASSEGQGPGEQYF. The DNA for the CDR3 is TGCGCCAGCAGTGAGGGCCAGGGGCCTGGCGAGCAGTACTTC.

The chain combines TRBV4-1 with TRBJ1-4; 8 bases map to TRBD1. The CDR3 totals 15 residues. Germline assignment: CDR1 MGHRA and CDR2 YSYEKL. The J segment lost 8 bases and the V segment lost 0 bases, leaving 5 bases of the junction unmatched. CDR3 in DNA: TGCGCCAGCAGCCAAGATGGACAGGGTGGGGAAAAACTGTTTTTT. This gives the protein CASSQDGQGGEKLFF.